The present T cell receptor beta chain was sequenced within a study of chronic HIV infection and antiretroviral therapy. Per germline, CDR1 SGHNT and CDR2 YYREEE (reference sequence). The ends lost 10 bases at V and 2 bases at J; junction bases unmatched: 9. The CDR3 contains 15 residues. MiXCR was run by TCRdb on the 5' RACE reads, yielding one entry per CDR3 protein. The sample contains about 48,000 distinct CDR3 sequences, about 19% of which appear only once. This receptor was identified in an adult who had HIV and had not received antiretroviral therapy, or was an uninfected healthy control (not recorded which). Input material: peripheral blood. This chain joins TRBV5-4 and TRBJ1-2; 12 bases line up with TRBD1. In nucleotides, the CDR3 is TGTGCCGCCCGGGGGACAGGGGGCAAGAACTATGGCTACACCTTC. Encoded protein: CAARGTGGKNYGYTF.